The 30 T cell receptor beta chains listed next were all sequenced from one sample in a study of blood T cell repertoires in COVID-19. Sequencing was performed with immunoSEQ multiplex PCR; in TCRdb, only in-frame clones are kept and a portion is missing. Of approximately 74,000 clones in the sample, 86% were seen once. Sequencing used peripheral blood. The receptors come from a woman between 55 and 75 years old with acute or convalescent COVID-19.

V usage is TRBV5-1 and J usage is TRBJ2-5; the D gene is possibly TRBD2 (5 bases). Germline V CDR1 and CDR2: SGHRS, YFSETQ. V was clipped by 0 bases and J by 3 bases, with 9 bases between them. CDR3 length: 14 residues. As DNA, the CDR3 is TGCGCCAGCAGCTTGGGAAGGGAGAAAGAGACCCAGTACTTC. It codes for CASSLGREKETQYF.

The chain recombines TRBV2 with TRBJ1-4; possibly TRBD1 for D (6 bases). V lost 7 bases and J lost 7, with 16 bases in between. CDR1 is SNHLY, CDR2 FYNNEI, per germline. This CDR3 spans 14 amino acids. This chain's CDR3 is CASIARGSGEKLFF. CDR3 DNA sequence: TGTGCCAGCATCGCTAGGGGGTCAGGTGAAAAACTGTTTTTT.

This clone came up once. The chain carries TRBV30 and TRBJ2-2, with 7 positions matching TRBD1. The CDR3 is 15 amino acids. Germline loops: CDR1 GTSNPN, CDR2 SVGIG (reference sequence). Losses at the gene ends were 1 base for V and 3 bases for J; bases not matched to a gene: 5. CDR3 amino acids: CAWSETGRDTGELFF. The CDR3 region has the DNA TGTGCCTGGAGTGAGACAGGGAGAGACACCGGGGAGCTGTTTTTT.

This chain uses TRBV7-8 with TRBJ1-6, with D unresolved. V gave up 5 bases and J gave up 7 bases, with 12 bases separating them. Germline CDR1 is SGHVS and CDR2 is FQNEAQ. CDR3 size: 14 residues. The CDR3 DNA reads as TGTGCCAGCAGCCCCCGGGAACGGAATTCACCCCTCCACTTT. The encoded protein is CASSPRERNSPLHF.

The V and J genes are TRBV7-9 and TRBJ1-3, with unresolved D. CDR1 is SEHNR and CDR2 is FQNEAQ in the germline V gene (reference sequence). This CDR3 has 16 amino acids. Trimming pared 0 bases from V and 0 bases from J, leaving 9 bases between. This CDR3 reads CASSLAGDDSGNTIYF. CDR3 bases: TGTGCCAGCAGCTTAGCCGGGGATGACTCTGGAAACACCATATATTTT.

The gene calls are TRBV2 and TRBJ1-3; 7 bases are a match to TRBD1. The CDR3 has 15 amino acids. Germline V lookup: CDR1 SNHLY, CDR2 FYNNEI. The V gene end was trimmed by 3 bases and the J gene end by 0 bases; junction bases not matched to a gene: 2. CDR3 sequence: CASSEGTVSGNTIYF. CDR3 coding DNA: TGTGCCAGCAGTGAGGGGACAGTCTCTGGAAACACCATATATTTT.

This chain links TRBV7-9 with TRBJ1-2; D uncertain. Deletions cut 2 bases from V and 4 bases from J, with 11 bases between. The CDR3 is made up of 14 amino acids. Germline values: CDR1 SEHNR, CDR2 FQNEAQ (reference sequence). The chain's CDR3 is CASSLTGQAYGYTF. In DNA, the CDR3 is TGTGCCAGCAGCTTAACTGGCCAGGCCTATGGCTACACCTTC.

The CDR3 region is CASSDARSRNQPQHF. The CDR3 coding sequence is TGTGCCAGCAGTGACGCTCGAAGCAGGAATCAGCCCCAGCATTTT. The V gene is TRBV2, the J gene TRBJ1-5; no firm D call. This CDR3 has 15 residues. CDR1 and CDR2 (germline): SNHLY, FYNNEI. The ends were cut back, 3 bases at V and 4 bases at J, with 13 bases in the middle.

The chain employs TRBV5-1 and TRBJ1-1, with D uncertain. Germline V gene sequence: CDR1 SGHRS, CDR2 YFSETQ. The CDR3 has 13 residues. Trimming took 0 bases from V and 6 from J, leaving 9 bases between them. This CDR3 is CASSLAGISEAFF. The CDR3 DNA follows: TGCGCCAGCAGCTTGGCGGGGATCTCTGAAGCTTTCTTT.

The J gene is TRBJ1-2, the V gene TRBV6-6; D not resolved. This CDR3 region has 12 residues. Trimming removed 7 bases at V and 4 bases at J, with 10 bases between. The germline CDR1 and CDR2 sequences are MNHNY and SVGAGI (reference sequence). Here the CDR3 reads CASTPGGYGYTF. The CDR3, as DNA: TGTGCCAGCACCCCCGGAGGCTATGGCTACACCTTC.

This chain links TRBV5-1 with TRBJ2-7; 10 nucleotides align to TRBD1. V trimming: 2 bases; J trimming: 4 bases; junction bases outside the gene matches: 6. The germline CDR1 and CDR2 sequences are SGHRS and YFSETQ. This CDR3 has 15 residues. The CDR3 reads CASSFGTGAGYEQYF. Here the CDR3 DNA reads TGCGCCAGCAGCTTTGGGACAGGGGCTGGGTACGAGCAGTACTTC.

The chain carries TRBV6-2 or TRBV6-3 and TRBJ1-1; 7 bases agree with TRBD1. V dropped 0 bases and J dropped 4; count of bases not matched to a gene: 5. Germline V gene data show CDR1 as MNHEY and CDR2 as SVGEGT. The CDR3 runs to 15 residues. The CDR3 spells CASSYSQGVRTEAFF. CDR3 nucleotides: TGTGCCAGCAGTTACTCTCAGGGGGTGCGCACTGAAGCTTTCTTT.

The chain is built from TRBV7-8 and TRBJ1-3, with TRBD1 identical over 8 bases. There are 16 residues in the CDR3. The junction had 8 bases not matched to a gene; V was cut back by 3 bases and J by 4 bases. Germline-derived CDR1 and CDR2 are SGHVS and FQNEAQ. CDR3 sequence: CASSFTDRVTGNTIYF. CDR3 coding DNA: TGTGCCAGCAGCTTTACGGACAGGGTTACAGGAAACACCATATATTTT.

V usage is TRBV9 and J usage is TRBJ1-2; D call uncertain. Trimming stripped 3 bases from V and 3 bases from J, with 15 bases between. Per germline, CDR1 SGDLS and CDR2 YYNGEE. This CDR3 has 15 amino acids. The CDR3 sequence: CASSAGASMDYGYTF. The CDR3 region has the DNA TGTGCCAGCAGCGCGGGAGCTTCCATGGACTATGGCTACACCTTC.

The rearrangement uses TRBV5-8 and TRBJ1-2, with 8 positions matching TRBD1. This CDR3 spans 13 amino acids. Germline CDR1 and CDR2: SGHTS and YDEGEE. Trimming cost V 5 bases and J 3 bases; bases outside gene matches: 3. CDR3 sequence reads: CASSQDRDYGYTF. CDR3 in DNA: TGTGCCAGCAGTCAGGACAGGGACTATGGCTACACCTTC.

This clone was observed a few times. V is TRBV4-2 and J is TRBJ1-2; the D gene is possibly TRBD1 (6 bases). This CDR3 spans 15 amino acids. Germline assignment: CDR1 LGHNA and CDR2 YNFKEQ. V was clipped by 3 bases and J by 8 bases, with 19 bases between them. DNA of the CDR3: TGTGCCAGCAGCCAGACGGGACAACCGGATTTGGGCTACACCTTC. Translated: CASSQTGQPDLGYTF.

J is TRBJ1-2 and V is TRBV5-4, with D maybe TRBD1 (6 bases). Trimming took 0 bases from V and 4 from J, leaving 22 bases between them. The CDR3 contains 18 residues. Germline CDR1 reads SGHNT; CDR2 reads YYREEE (reference sequence). CDR3 sequence (DNA): TGTGCCAGCAGCTTGGATAGGGGGAGGGGGAAAGATGCCTATGGCTACACCTTC. Encoded protein: CASSLDRGRGKDAYGYTF.

The V call is TRBV3-1 (or the pseudogene TRBV3-2), the J call TRBJ2-1; 8 bases align to TRBD2. V gave up 4 bases and J gave up 11 bases; unmatched junction bases: 4. CDR3 size: 12 residues. In germline, CDR1 is LGHDT, CDR2 YNNKEL (reference sequence). As DNA, the CDR3 is TGTGCCAGCAGCCCCAGCGGGGGACAGCAGTTCTTC. Translated, it gives CASSPSGGQQFF.

V usage is TRBV28 and J usage is TRBJ2-7; 10 bases are a match to TRBD1. V shed 3 bases, J shed 1 base, and the junction held 12 bases outside the gene matches. Germline assignment: CDR1 MDHEN and CDR2 SYDVKM. The CDR3 runs 18 residues. The CDR3 loop reads CASSFRGVGQGRSYEQYF. CDR3 bases: TGTGCCAGCAGTTTCCGGGGGGTGGGACAGGGGAGGTCCTACGAGCAGTACTTC.

The chain employs TRBV10-1 and TRBJ2-7, with 8 bases matching TRBD1. The V and J ends lost 2 bases and 9 bases, in that order; junction bases with no gene match: 15. The length of the CDR3 is 16 residues. Germline lookup yields CDR1 WNHNN and CDR2 SYGVQD (reference sequence). The CDR3 sequence is CASSETRTGSVMRQYF. The CDR3 DNA reads as TGCGCCAGCAGTGAGACAAGGACAGGGAGCGTTATGAGGCAGTACTTC.

This clone was found once. The rearrangement links TRBV2 to TRBJ2-7; the match to TRBD1 covers 8 bases. This CDR3 has 13 amino acids. Trimming took 7 bases from V and 3 from J; bases not matched to a gene: 5. The germline gives CDR1 SNHLY, CDR2 FYNNEI. The CDR3 sequence: CASIGQGDYEQYF. The CDR3 DNA follows: TGTGCCAGCATAGGACAGGGAGACTACGAGCAGTACTTC. Based on the CDR3 plus reference TRBV2 and TRBJ2-7, the full variable domain is EPEVTQTPSHQVTQMGQEVILRCVPISNHLYFYWYRQILGQKVEFLVSFYNNEISEKSEIFDDQFSVERPDGSNFTLKIRSTKLEDSAMYFCASIGQGDYEQYFGPGTRLTVT.

This clone has only a few counts. CDR3 region: CSVEESPPKQYF. In DNA, the CDR3 is TGCAGCGTTGAGGAGAGTCCTCCTAAGCAGTACTTC. The gene calls are TRBV29-1 and TRBJ2-7; D gene uncertain. The CDR3 contains 12 residues. V lost 3 bases, J lost 8 bases, and 14 bases lay in between. Per the germline V gene, CDR1 is SQVTM and CDR2 is ANQGSEA.

This rearrangement joins TRBV15 to TRBJ2-7, with D possibly TRBD1 on 6 matching bases. This CDR3 spans 13 amino acids. The V gene's germline CDR1 is LNHNV and CDR2 YYDKDF (reference sequence). V gave up 5 bases and J gave up 6 bases, with 14 bases separating them. The CDR3 loop is CATSGNRDLEQYF. CDR3 nucleotide sequence: TGTGCCACCAGCGGAAACAGGGATCTCGAGCAGTACTTC.

The CDR3 DNA is TGTGCCAGCAGTTCCCCGTCGGTTATGAGGTACAATGAGCAGTTCTTC. Translated, it gives CASSSPSVMRYNEQFF. This sequence joins TRBV28 and TRBJ2-1; D gene uncertain. The CDR3 contains 16 residues. CDR1 is MDHEN and CDR2 is SYDVKM in the germline V gene. The V and J ends lost 4 bases and 4 bases respectively, with 17 bases between them.

This chain uses TRBV28 with TRBJ1-1; maybe TRBD1 (6 bases). This CDR3 has 15 amino acids. Germline CDR1 and CDR2: MDHEN and SYDVKM. With 2 bases removed from V and 1 base from J, the gap between germline ends came to 11 bases. The CDR3 reads CASSLTGHQNTEAFF. In DNA form, the CDR3 reads TGTGCCAGCAGTTTAACGGGACATCAGAACACTGAAGCTTTCTTT.

The chain employs TRBV27 and TRBJ2-7, with D hard to call. V was pared by 1 base and J by 3 bases, with 10 bases between. Germline values: CDR1 MNHEY, CDR2 SMNVEV (reference sequence). CDR3 length equals 14 residues. The CDR3 is CASSLLGAHYEQYF. CDR3 DNA sequence: TGTGCCAGCAGTTTATTAGGAGCCCACTACGAGCAGTACTTC.

The chain combines TRBV5-1 with TRBJ1-1; TRBD1 might be the D (6 bases). With 4 bases removed from V and 3 bases from J, the gap between germline ends came to 16 bases. CDR1 and CDR2 (germline): SGHRS, YFSETQ. The CDR3 totals 15 residues. CDR3 sequence: CASSQQGPGDTEAFF. CDR3 DNA: TGCGCCAGCAGCCAACAGGGTCCTGGGGACACTGAAGCTTTCTTT.

CDR3: CASTTNLGTYGYTF. The CDR3 bases are TGTGCCAGCACCACTAACCTGGGGACTTATGGCTACACCTTC. The chain couples TRBV3-1 (or the pseudogene TRBV3-2) to TRBJ1-2, with D perhaps TRBD1 (5 bases). Germline values: CDR1 LGHDT, CDR2 YNNKEL (reference sequence). The CDR3 is 14 amino acids. Trimming removed 7 bases from V and 5 bases from J, with 17 bases in between.

The J gene is TRBJ2-2, the V gene TRBV9; TRBD1 is a possible D gene (6 bases). The CDR3 consists of 15 residues. V was clipped by 1 base and J by 2 bases, with 9 bases between them. CDR1 and CDR2 from the germline V gene are SGDLS and YYNGEE. The CDR3, as DNA: TGTGCCAGCAGCGTATACGGGACAAACACCGGGGAGCTGTTTTTT. Translated: CASSVYGTNTGELFF.

In DNA form, the CDR3 reads TGTGCCAGCAGCCCCTCCCCGGGACAGGGGGCACGTGGCTACACCTTC. Translated: CASSPSPGQGARGYTF. The V call is TRBV14, the J call TRBJ1-2; 12 nucleotides agree with TRBD1. The germline gives CDR1 SGHDN, CDR2 FVKESK. There are 16 residues in the CDR3. V gave up 4 bases and J gave up 7 bases; unmatched junction bases: 10. Full variable domain (outside the CDR3, taken from reference TRBV14 and TRBJ1-2): EAGVTQFPSHSVIEKGQTVTLRCDPISGHDNLYWYRRVMGKEIKFLLHFVKESKQDESGMPNNRFLAERTGGTYSTLKVQPAELEDSGVYFCASSPSPGQGARGYTFGSGTRLTVV.